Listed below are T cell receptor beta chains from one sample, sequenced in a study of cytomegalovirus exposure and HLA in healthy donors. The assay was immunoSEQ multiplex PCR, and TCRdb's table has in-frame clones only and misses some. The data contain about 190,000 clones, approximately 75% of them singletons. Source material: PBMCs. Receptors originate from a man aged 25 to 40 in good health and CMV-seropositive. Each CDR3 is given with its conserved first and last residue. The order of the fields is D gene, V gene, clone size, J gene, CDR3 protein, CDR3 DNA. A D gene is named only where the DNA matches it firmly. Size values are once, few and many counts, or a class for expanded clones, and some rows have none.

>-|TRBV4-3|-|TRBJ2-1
CASSQGGDNEQFF
TGCGCCAGCAGCCAAGGGGGAGACAATGAGCAGTTCTTC
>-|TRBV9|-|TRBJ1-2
CASSVAGGGLDYTF
TGTGCCAGCAGCGTAGCTGGGGGAGGCCTCGACTACACCTTC
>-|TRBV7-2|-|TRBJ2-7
CASSPPQGFSSSSYEQYF
TGTGCCAGCAGCCCCCCACAGGGATTTAGTTCGAGCTCCTACGAGCAGTACTTC
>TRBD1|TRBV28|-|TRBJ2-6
CATERRDRGPSQTF
TGTGCCACCGAACGCCGGGACAGGGGGCCCTCCCAGACTTTC
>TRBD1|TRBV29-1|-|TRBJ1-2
CSVARDSYGYTF
TGCAGCGTAGCCCGGGACAGCTATGGCTACACCTTC
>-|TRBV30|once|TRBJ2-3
CACWRAPGTDTQYF
TGTGCCTGTTGGAGGGCCCCTGGCACAGATACGCAGTATTTT
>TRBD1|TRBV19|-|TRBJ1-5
CASSIDRGPGQPQHF
TGTGCCAGTAGTATTGACAGGGGGCCTGGTCAGCCCCAGCATTTT
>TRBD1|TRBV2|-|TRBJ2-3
CASSPTTGVSTDTQYF
TGTGCCAGCAGTCCCACGACAGGGGTCTCCACAGATACGCAGTATTTT
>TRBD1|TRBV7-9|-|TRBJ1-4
CASTATGAYEKLFF
TGTGCCAGCACCGCGACAGGGGCATATGAAAAACTGTTTTTT
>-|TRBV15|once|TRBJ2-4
CATSAPGVVKNIQYF
TGTGCCACCAGCGCCCCGGGGGTAGTTAAAAACATTCAGTACTTC
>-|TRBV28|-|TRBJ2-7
CASSSPTENVVYEQYF
TGCGCCAGCAGCTCCCCGACAGAAAATGTAGTCTACGAGCAGTACTTC
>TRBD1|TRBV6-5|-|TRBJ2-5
CASNSVWTGVETQYF
TGTGCCAGCAATTCGGTTTGGACAGGTGTGGAGACCCAGTACTTC
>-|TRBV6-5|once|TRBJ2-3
CASRARDTQYF
TGTGCCAGCCGAGCTCGTGATACGCAGTATTTT
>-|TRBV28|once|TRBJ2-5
CASSRGGQGRSGETQYF
TGTGCCAGCAGCCGTGGCGGTCAGGGGCGATCAGGGGAGACCCAGTACTTC
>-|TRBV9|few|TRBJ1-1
CASSVEYRWNTEAFF
TGTGCCAGCAGCGTAGAATATAGATGGAACACTGAAGCTTTCTTT
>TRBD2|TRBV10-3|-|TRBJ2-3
CAISGAGTSGGSPTDTQYF
TGTGCCATCAGTGGCGCCGGGACTAGCGGGGGGTCACCCACAGATACGCAGTATTTT
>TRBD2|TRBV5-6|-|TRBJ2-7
CASSLDLAGASEQYF
TGTGCCAGCAGCTTGGACCTAGCGGGAGCTAGCGAGCAGTACTTC
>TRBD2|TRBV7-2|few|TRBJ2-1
CASSPGGISYNEQFF
TGTGCCAGCAGCCCCGGGGGGATCTCCTACAATGAGCAGTTCTTC
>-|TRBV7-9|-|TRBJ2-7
CASSLLGADRPPYEQYF
TGTGCCAGCAGCTTACTGGGAGCTGACAGGCCCCCCTACGAGCAGTACTTC
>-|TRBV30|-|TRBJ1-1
CAWSPTGRLTLMNTEAFF
TGTGCCTGGAGTCCCACAGGGCGTTTGACCCTCATGAACACTGAAGCTTTCTTT
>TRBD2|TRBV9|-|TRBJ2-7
CASSASGRGYEQYF
TGTGCCAGCAGCGCTAGCGGGAGGGGGTACGAGCAGTACTTC
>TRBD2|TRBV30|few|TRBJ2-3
CAWTPLAGATDTQYF
TGTGCCTGGACACCTCTAGCGGGAGCCACAGATACGCAGTATTTT
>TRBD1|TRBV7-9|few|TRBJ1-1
CASSHRDRANTEAFF
TGTGCCAGCAGCCATAGGGACAGGGCGAACACTGAAGCTTTCTTT
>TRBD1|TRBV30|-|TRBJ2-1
CAWRKGQESFF
TGTGCCTGGAGAAAAGGACAGGAATCGTTCTTC